This passage covers 27 T cell receptor beta chains from one sample sequenced in a study of blood T cell repertoires in COVID-19. Profiled with immunoSEQ multiplex PCR; TCRdb holds only in-frame clones, not every one. The sample records approximately 92,000 clones, around 72% being singletons. Material for sequencing was peripheral blood. These receptors came from an older woman in a cohort sampled during active or convalescent COVID-19.

V usage is TRBV4-3 and J usage is TRBJ2-1, with 8 positions matching TRBD1. The CDR3 length is 15 residues. J gave up 4 bases and V 2 bases, and 4 bases lay outside the gene matches. CDR1 is LGHNA, CDR2 YSLEER, per germline. The DNA for the CDR3 is TGCGCCAGCAGCCAATCAGGGACAGGTTACAATGAGCAGTTCTTC. It yields the protein CASSQSGTGYNEQFF.

The rearrangement links TRBV5-1 to TRBJ1-5, with 12 positions matching TRBD1. CDR3 length: 16 residues. The ends lost 3 bases at V and 4 bases at J; junction bases unmatched: 5. Germline values: CDR1 SGHRS, CDR2 YFSETQ. This CDR3 is CASSSGTGGGNQPQHF. The CDR3 nucleotides read TGCGCCAGCAGCTCTGGGACAGGGGGCGGGAATCAGCCCCAGCATTTT.

V and J are TRBV7-9 and TRBJ1-2; D is perhaps TRBD1 (5 bases). Trimming shortened V by 7 bases and J by 1 base, and 13 bases separated the two germline ends. The CDR3 extends over 14 amino acids. Germline V CDR1 and CDR2: SEHNR, FQNEAQ (reference sequence). CDR3 loop: CASNNWGGNYGYTF. CDR3 nucleotide sequence: TGTGCCAGCAACAACTGGGGGGGTAACTATGGCTACACCTTC.

The chain carries TRBV6-6 and TRBJ1-5, with a possible D match to TRBD1 (5 bases). V was shortened by 5 bases and J by 2 bases, with 10 bases between the two germline ends. Germline loops: CDR1 MNHNY, CDR2 SVGAGI (reference sequence). The CDR3 runs to 14 residues. The DNA of the CDR3 is TGTGCCAGCAGTGCCCAGGGTGGCAATCAGCCCCAGCATTTT. This encodes CASSAQGGNQPQHF.

The chain uses TRBV2 and TRBJ2-3, with TRBD2 matching 11 bases. V was pared by 7 bases and J by 2 bases, with 26 bases of the junction left unmatched. The CDR3 runs 22 residues. Germline assignment: CDR1 SNHLY and CDR2 FYNNEI. The CDR3 DNA reads TGTGCCAGCATGTTTTCTAAGGTCAGGAGGCTAGCGGGGGGCCCCCCCACAGATACGCAGTATTTT. Encoded protein: CASMFSKVRRLAGGPPTDTQYF.

This clone was recorded a few times. In DNA form, the CDR3 reads TGTGCCAGCAGTGAGCGGCTTACTAATGAAAAACTGTTTTTT. It specifies CASSERLTNEKLFF. The gene calls are TRBV2 and TRBJ1-4, with D hard to call. V gave up 3 bases and J gave up 2 bases, with 7 bases separating them. The germline CDR1 and CDR2 sequences are SNHLY and FYNNEI. This CDR3 is 14 amino acids long.

In DNA form, the CDR3 reads TGTGCCAGCAGTTTAAGTATCAGGGCATCGGGTTTCTTT. Translation: CASSLSIRASGFF. The gene calls are TRBV27 and TRBJ1-1; a possible D gene is TRBD1 (5 bases). The V and J ends lost 2 bases and 13 bases respectively, with 17 bases between them. The germline gives CDR1 MNHEY, CDR2 SMNVEV (reference sequence). This CDR3 comprises 13 residues.

V is TRBV5-1 and J is TRBJ2-3; TRBD1 aligns across 7 bases. CDR1 and CDR2 (germline): SGHRS, YFSETQ. The CDR3 extends over 15 amino acids. The V gene end was trimmed by 2 bases and the J gene end by 3 bases; junction bases not matched to a gene: 6. The CDR3 spells CASSFSNRGTDTQYF. In DNA form, the CDR3 reads TGCGCCAGCAGCTTCTCGAACAGGGGAACAGATACGCAGTATTTT.

The chain is built from TRBV12-5 and TRBJ2-5; 7 bases align to TRBD1. V was clipped by 9 bases and J by 1 base; unmatched bases: 11. CDR3 size: 15 residues. Germline CDR1 reads LGHNT; CDR2 reads FRNRAP. CDR3 coding DNA: TGTGCTAGCGGCCCGGGACAGACCCTCCAAGAGACCCAGTACTTC. The encoded protein is CASGPGQTLQETQYF.

This clone occurred a few times. DNA for the CDR3: TGTGCCAGCAGCTTCGGAACTAGCGGGGTAGAGACCCAGTACTTC. Translating it yields CASSFGTSGVETQYF. The chain carries TRBV11-1 and TRBJ2-5; 10 bases are a match to TRBD2. This CDR3 is built from 15 residues. Germline V lookup: CDR1 SGHAT, CDR2 FQDESV (reference sequence). Trimming took 3 bases from V and 4 from J; bases not matched to a gene: 5. Filled out from reference TRBV11-1 and TRBJ2-5, the complete variable domain reads EAEVAQSPRYKITEKSQAVAFWCDPISGHATLYWYRQILGQGPELLVQFQDESVVDDSQLPKDRFSAERLKGVDSTLKIQPAELGDSAMYLCASSFGTSGVETQYFGPGTRLLVL.

This chain uses TRBV11-2 with TRBJ1-1; TRBD1 agrees at 8 bases. This CDR3 has 13 residues. Trimming cost V 1 base and J 11 bases; bases outside gene matches: 6. Germline-derived CDR1 and CDR2 are SGHAT and FQNNGV. The CDR3, as DNA: TGTGCCAGCAGCTTAGGCAGGGGGCTTATGGCTTTCTTT. As protein: CASSLGRGLMAFF.

The chain uses TRBV4-3 and TRBJ2-2; TRBD1 is a possible D gene (6 bases). Germline-derived CDR1 and CDR2 are LGHNA and YSLEER. Trimming removed 1 base at V and 4 bases at J, with 10 bases between. The CDR3 sequence is 15 residues long. DNA for the CDR3: TGCGCCAGCAGCCAAGCCGTACAGGGCACCGGGGAGCTGTTTTTT. It codes for CASSQAVQGTGELFF.

This clone was observed a single time. The V and J genes are TRBV7-8 and TRBJ1-1, with 9 bases fitting TRBD1. The CDR3 runs 16 residues. V trimming: 1 base; J trimming: 4 bases; junction bases outside the gene matches: 7. Germline V gives CDR1 SGHVS, CDR2 FQNEAQ. The CDR3 reads CASSLGVGTGFTEAFF. CDR3 DNA sequence: TGTGCCAGCAGCTTAGGTGTGGGGACAGGGTTCACTGAAGCTTTCTTT.

The rearrangement uses TRBV28 and TRBJ1-2; the D is unclear. Germline V CDR1 and CDR2: MDHEN, SYDVKM. The CDR3 runs to 12 residues. The V gene lost 3 bases and the J gene lost 8 bases, with 10 bases spanning the gap. The DNA for the CDR3 is TGTGCCAGCAGTTTTCTGCGGAGAGGCTACACCTTC. It encodes CASSFLRRGYTF.

In this sample, this clone turned up a few times. This chain joins TRBV7-2 and TRBJ2-2, with 11 bases aligning to TRBD2. The CDR3 extends over 16 amino acids. V shed 3 bases and J 2 bases; nucleotides not matched to a gene: 2. CDR1 is SGHTA and CDR2 is FQGNSA in the germline V gene. Here the CDR3 DNA reads TGTGCCAGCAGCTTTACTAGCGGGGGAAACACCGGGGAGCTGTTTTTT. It encodes CASSFTSGGNTGELFF.

The gene calls are TRBV18 and TRBJ1-2; D gene uncertain. The CDR3 is 14 residues long. V was clipped by 3 bases and J by 1 base, with 9 bases between them. Germline CDR1 reads KGHSH; CDR2 reads LQKENI. Here the CDR3 reads CASSPPVVNYGYTF. DNA of the CDR3: TGTGCCAGCTCACCCCCAGTTGTTAACTATGGCTACACCTTC.

The chain recombines TRBV5-1 with TRBJ1-1; TRBD1 matches at 10 bases. The V gene's germline CDR1 is SGHRS and CDR2 YFSETQ. V trimming: 2 bases; J trimming: 5 bases; junction bases outside the gene matches: 6. CDR3 length equals 15 residues. The CDR3 DNA reads TGCGCCAGCAGCTTTCCGGGACAGGGGAATACTGAAGCTTTCTTT. Translating gives CASSFPGQGNTEAFF.

The chain is built from TRBV6-6 and TRBJ2-5; no clear D. From germline, CDR1 is MNHNY and CDR2 SVGAGI (reference sequence). Deletions cut 2 bases from V and 2 bases from J, with 6 bases between. The length of the CDR3 is 13 residues. CDR3 loop: CASSYGSQETQYF. In DNA form, the CDR3 reads TGTGCCAGCAGTTACGGCAGTCAAGAGACCCAGTACTTC.

This clone was counted only a few times. The chain has TRBV30 and TRBJ1-6; 9 nucleotides line up with TRBD1. Germline assignment: CDR1 GTSNPN and CDR2 SVGIG (reference sequence). Trimming took 4 bases from V and 7 from J; bases not matched to a gene: 2. The CDR3 sequence is 13 residues long. As DNA, the CDR3 is TGTGCCTGGACAGGACAGGGGAATTCACCCCTCCACTTT. It codes for CAWTGQGNSPLHF.

The chain carries TRBV12-5 and TRBJ2-3; D is undetermined. V lost 6 bases and J 3 bases, leaving 28 bases between the germline ends. Per the germline V gene, CDR1 is LGHNT and CDR2 is FRNRAP. The CDR3 has 19 residues. CDR3 in amino acids: CASGYTSPPHGPRTDTQYF. The CDR3 DNA is TGTGCTAGTGGCTACACATCCCCCCCCCATGGGCCACGGACAGATACGCAGTATTTT.

The V and J genes are TRBV6-2 or TRBV6-3 and TRBJ2-2, with D possibly TRBD1 on 6 matching bases. The V end was cut by 0 bases, the J end by 3 bases, with 8 bases between. The CDR3 has 15 residues. Germline CDR1 reads MNHEY; CDR2 reads SVGEGT. The CDR3 spells CASSYSDRYTGELFF. The CDR3 coding sequence is TGTGCCAGCAGTTACTCGGACAGATACACCGGGGAGCTGTTTTTT.

This clone was detected once. The genes are TRBV28 and TRBJ2-1; perhaps TRBD1 as D (6 bases). From germline, CDR1 is MDHEN and CDR2 SYDVKM. CDR3 length: 15 amino acids. V lost 6 bases and J 0 bases, leaving 12 bases between the germline ends. CDR3 sequence reads: CASSRDIISYNEQFF. CDR3 nucleotide sequence: TGTGCCAGCAGCAGGGACATAATCTCCTACAATGAGCAGTTCTTC.

This clone was observed once. The genes are TRBV5-8 and TRBJ1-2; D ambiguous. V was cut by 4 bases and J by 8 bases, with 9 bases left in between. The length of the CDR3 is 11 residues. Germline V CDR1 and CDR2: SGHTS, YDEGEE. DNA of the CDR3: TGTGCCAGCAGCCCGCGCCCCGGCTACACCTTC. Protein: CASSPRPGYTF.

The chain links TRBV18 to TRBJ1-5; 7 positions match TRBD1. V lost 5 bases, J lost 1 base, and 2 bases stayed unmatched. Germline loops: CDR1 KGHSH, CDR2 LQKENI. The CDR3 totals 14 residues. Here the CDR3 reads CASSGTASNQPQHF. In DNA form, the CDR3 reads TGTGCCAGCTCAGGGACAGCGAGCAATCAGCCCCAGCATTTT.

The V gene is TRBV6-2 or TRBV6-3, the J gene TRBJ1-5, with D perhaps TRBD1 (6 bases). Germline V gene lookup returns CDR1 MNHEY and CDR2 SVGEGT. Trimming cost V 2 bases and J 0 bases, with 17 bases left between them. The CDR3 is made up of 18 amino acids. CDR3 region: CASSYGTRWVNSNQPQHF. DNA of the CDR3: TGTGCCAGCAGTTACGGGACACGCTGGGTGAATAGCAATCAGCCCCAGCATTTT.

This sequence joins TRBV18 and TRBJ2-2; TRBD2 matches at 11 bases. This CDR3 has 16 residues. V shed 6 bases, J shed 1 base, and the junction held 4 bases outside the gene matches. CDR1 and CDR2 (germline): KGHSH, LQKENI. The CDR3 sequence: CASSRTSGGNTGELFF. The CDR3 DNA reads as TGTGCCAGCTCCCGTACTAGCGGGGGGAACACCGGGGAGCTGTTTTTT.

The chain links TRBV29-1 to TRBJ2-5; no clear D gene. V was pared by 8 bases and J by 6 bases, with 10 bases between. Germline V lookup: CDR1 SQVTM, CDR2 ANQGSEA. The CDR3 contains 10 residues. The CDR3 sequence is CSTRGQTQYF. CDR3 DNA: TGCAGCACCCGAGGTCAGACCCAGTACTTC. The complete variable domain, with remaining parts taken from reference TRBV29-1 and TRBJ2-5, reads SAVISQKPSRDICQRGTSLTIQCQVDSQVTMMFWYRQQPGQSLTLIATANQGSEATYESGFVIDKFPISRPNLTFSTLTVSNMSPEDSSIYLCSTRGQTQYFGPGTRLLVL.